The 21 T cell receptor beta chains below come from one sample, sequenced in a study of blood T cells in healthy people across ages. The second PCR ran roughly 7 to 12 cycles with a sample-barcoded 5' primer and J-beta primers. Each CDR3 protein gets one entry after TCRdb re-called the 5' RACE reads with MiXCR. Among more than 550,000 distinct CDR3 sequences listed, about a fifth were seen once. Sequenced sample: blood. Receptors originate from an older man in good health.

The rearrangement links TRBV5-1 to TRBJ2-1; no definite D call. Germline CDR1 and CDR2: SGHRS and YFSETQ. This CDR3 comprises 11 residues. The ends were cut back, 4 bases at V and 8 bases at J, with 7 bases in the middle. The CDR3 loop reads CASSPQHEQFF. CDR3 bases: TGCGCCAGCAGCCCCCAACATGAGCAGTTCTTC.

This clonotype was counted only a few times. This chain links TRBV9 with TRBJ1-4, with 8 bases matching TRBD1. The CDR3 is made up of 15 amino acids. Germline CDR1 and CDR2: SGDLS and YYNGEE. V lost 4 bases to trimming and J lost 7 bases; unmatched junction nucleotides: 9. The CDR3 loop reads CASSPQGAGVEKLFF. DNA of the CDR3: TGTGCCAGCAGCCCGCAGGGGGCGGGTGTTGAAAAACTGTTTTTT.

The chain links TRBV7-3 to TRBJ2-3; D might be TRBD2 (6 bases). Deletions cut 2 bases from V and 2 bases from J, with 20 bases between. Germline V gene sequence: CDR1 SGHTA, CDR2 FQGTGA. This CDR3 contains 18 residues. The CDR3 spells CASSLDGRRDASTDTQYF. In DNA form, the CDR3 reads TGTGCCAGCAGCTTAGATGGGAGGCGGGATGCATCCACAGATACGCAGTATTTT.

This clonotype was counted a few times. The J gene is TRBJ2-3, the V gene TRBV2; TRBD2 agrees at 10 bases. The junction had 7 bases not matched to a gene; V was cut back by 9 bases and J by 1 base. Per the germline V gene, CDR1 is SNHLY and CDR2 is FYNNEI. CDR3 length equals 15 residues. As DNA, the CDR3 is TGTGCCAGTCTAAGGACTAGCGGTGGCACAGATACGCAGTATTTT. Residues: CASLRTSGGTDTQYF.

The chain carries TRBV12-3 or TRBV12-4 and TRBJ2-1; no clear D. This CDR3 has 12 amino acids. V lost 1 base to trimming and J lost 9 bases, with 7 bases between them. This CDR3 is CASSLEFSEQFF. The CDR3 nucleotides are TGTGCCAGCAGTTTAGAGTTTAGTGAGCAGTTCTTC.

This clonotype came up a few times. The J gene is TRBJ2-7, the V gene TRBV10-3; 11 bases align to TRBD2. The end of the DNA fits TRBJ2-5 better, so the J call may be wrong. This CDR3 has 15 residues. The germline CDR1 and CDR2 sequences are ENHRY and SYGVKD. The chain's CDR3 is CAISSLVAGGETQYF. CDR3 nucleotides: TGTGCCATCAGTTCCCTCGTAGCGGGGGGGGAGACCCAGTACTTC.

This clonotype appeared a few times. The chain employs TRBV18 and TRBJ2-5, with D uncertain. The V gene lost 1 base and the J gene lost 5 bases, with 5 bases spanning the gap. Germline CDR1 and CDR2: KGHSH and LQKENI. This CDR3 is 12 amino acids long. The CDR3 DNA reads TGTGCCAGCTCACCACGAACGGAGACCCAGTACTTC. It codes for CASSPRTETQYF.

This clonotype was found a few times. The CDR3 is CAISEELGGEKLFF. The CDR3 DNA reads as TGTGCCATCAGTGAGGAACTCGGAGGCGAAAAACTGTTTTTT. This rearrangement joins TRBV10-3 to TRBJ1-4; D is undetermined. V was pared by 2 bases and J by 8 bases, with 12 bases between. This CDR3 region has 14 residues. Germline values: CDR1 ENHRY, CDR2 SYGVKD.

In this sample, this clonotype turned up a few times. The rearrangement uses TRBV29-1 and TRBJ2-2; a weak D match, TRBD2 (6 bases). Germline V gene data show CDR1 as SQVTM and CDR2 as ANQGSEA. Trimming cost V 6 bases and J 0 bases, with 14 bases left between them. This CDR3 has 15 residues. The CDR3 sequence: CSVKWGEANTGELFF. In nucleotides, the CDR3 is TGCAGCGTAAAATGGGGGGAAGCGAACACCGGGGAGCTGTTTTTT.

CDR3 bases: TGTGCCAGCAGCGTAGCCGGGCTAGCGGTCTCCTACGAGCAGTACTTC. Residues: CASSVAGLAVSYEQYF. The rearrangement joins TRBV9 to TRBJ2-5; 7 nucleotides line up with TRBD2. The J call may be incorrect, as the DNA end agrees better with TRBJ2-7. CDR1 is SGDLS, CDR2 YYNGEE, per germline. The CDR3 contains 16 residues.

The V call is TRBV24-1, the J call TRBJ1-4; 7 positions agree with TRBD1. The V and J ends lost 4 bases and 9 bases, in that order; junction bases with no gene match: 4. CDR1 is KGHDR and CDR2 is SFDVKD in the germline V gene. This CDR3 is built from 13 residues. The CDR3 DNA sequence: TGTGCCACCAGTGACCCGGACAGGCAAAAACTGTTTTTT. This translates into CATSDPDRQKLFF.

V is TRBV18 and J is TRBJ2-1; 9 bases align to TRBD2. V lost 4 bases to trimming and J lost 6 bases; unmatched junction nucleotides: 4. The CDR3 extends over 14 amino acids. Germline-derived CDR1 and CDR2 are KGHSH and LQKENI. This CDR3 reads CASSLKREVNEQFF. The CDR3 DNA reads as TGTGCCAGCTCACTCAAGCGGGAGGTCAATGAGCAGTTCTTC.

In this sample, this clonotype turned up many times. This chain joins TRBV6-5 and TRBJ2-7; 11 bases are shared with TRBD1. The length of the CDR3 is 14 residues. Germline assignment: CDR1 MNHEY and CDR2 SVGAGI. V lost 6 bases to trimming and J lost 3 bases; unmatched junction nucleotides: 4. The CDR3 nucleotides are TGTGCCAGCAGATCCGGGACAGGGGGCTACGAGCAGTACTTC. Encoded protein: CASRSGTGGYEQYF.

The genes are TRBV20-1 and TRBJ2-5, with a weak D call TRBD2 (6 bases). This CDR3 is 15 amino acids long. Germline V CDR1 and CDR2: DFQATT, SNEGSKA (reference sequence). Trimming took off 3 bases at V and 4 bases at J, with 18 bases between the two ends. The CDR3 is CSASSGGLRRETQYF. In DNA, the CDR3 is TGCAGTGCTAGTTCTGGGGGACTCCGCCGAGAGACCCAGTACTTC.

The V gene is TRBV7-3, the J gene TRBJ2-4, with 7 bases identical to TRBD2. The germline V gene has CDR1 SGHTA and CDR2 FQGTGA. V gave up 5 bases and J gave up 7 bases; unmatched junction bases: 5. CDR3 size: 13 residues. The CDR3 coding sequence is TGTGCCAGCAGCCCCCATAGCGGGAACATTCAGTACTTC. It codes for CASSPHSGNIQYF.

This clonotype has a handful of counts. V usage is TRBV18 and J usage is TRBJ1-2; D remains unclear. Germline CDR1 is KGHSH and CDR2 is LQKENI. Trimming shortened V by 3 bases and J by 6 bases, and 5 bases separated the two germline ends. The length of the CDR3 is 11 residues. This chain's CDR3 is CASSPGNGYTF. The CDR3 coding sequence is TGTGCCAGCTCACCGGGCAATGGCTACACCTTC.

This chain uses TRBV5-1 with TRBJ2-1; D uncertain. V was pared by 5 bases and J by 0 bases, with 12 bases between. Germline V gene sequence: CDR1 SGHRS, CDR2 YFSETQ. The CDR3 loop spans 15 amino acids. The CDR3 DNA follows: TGCGCCAGCAGTGGCAGCGAAAGCTCCTACAATGAGCAGTTCTTC. This translates into CASSGSESSYNEQFF.

This clonotype was detected a few times. This chain connects TRBV28 to TRBJ1-2, with D possibly matching TRBD1 (6 bases). This CDR3 spans 12 amino acids. CDR1 and CDR2 (germline): MDHEN, SYDVKM. Trimming removed 5 bases from V and 8 bases from J, with 12 bases in between. The CDR3 region is CASSTTGTGYTF. The CDR3, as DNA: TGTGCCAGCAGTACTACAGGGACAGGCTACACCTTC.

In this sample, this clonotype turned up a few times. The V call is TRBV2, the J call TRBJ1-1; 10 bases are shared with TRBD1. CDR1 SNHLY and CDR2 FYNNEI come from the germline V gene. The CDR3 has 15 residues. V shed 8 bases, J shed 1 base, and the junction held 7 bases outside the gene matches. CDR3 nucleotides: TGTGCCAGCGGCGGACAGGGGGGAACGAACACTGAAGCTTTCTTT. Translation gives CASGGQGGTNTEAFF.

This clonotype was counted a single time. The rearrangement links TRBV10-3 to TRBJ2-3; D gene uncertain. The germline gives CDR1 ENHRY, CDR2 SYGVKD. This CDR3 spans 15 amino acids. V was shortened by 6 bases and J by 4 bases, with 17 bases between the two germline ends. CDR3 nucleotides: TGTGCCATCAGGGATCCTAGGTGGTTCGCAGATACGCAGTATTTT. This encodes CAIRDPRWFADTQYF.

This clonotype showed up just a few times. The chain couples TRBV5-1 to TRBJ1-2, with a possible D match to TRBD1 (5 bases). Germline V gives CDR1 SGHRS, CDR2 YFSETQ. The CDR3 totals 14 residues. Trimming left V 4 bases short and J 4 bases short, with 14 bases between. CDR3 in amino acids: CASSHLDSIYGYTF. The CDR3 DNA reads as TGCGCCAGCAGCCACCTCGACAGTATCTATGGCTACACCTTC.